This T cell receptor beta chain was sequenced for a study of blood T cell repertoires in COVID-19 (dated by TCRdb to about 2020). Describing the broader study: Collaborator samples came from the United States, Italy and Spain and covered acute and convalescent phases of COVID-19. Samples were obtained from the ongoing ImmuneRACE study (first 160 participants) and from 1,200 or so subjects provided by 6 global collaborators. A freely available public database, intended as a resource for researchers studying the immune response to SARS-CoV-2, is where the repertoires were released. Sample metadata almost always included a de-identified subject ID, COVID-19 status, age in years and sex. HLA class I and class II types, where available, came from metadata supplied by the sample provider rather than from assay-based typing. The prospective study material was composed of cDNA or gDNA derived from T cells, B-cell-depleted T cells, or PBMCs. The dataset comprised deeply sampled blood TCRbeta repertoires from subjects exposed to, actively infected with, or recovered from COVID-19. General findings and caveats noted by the study authors: The quantity of clinical and demographic metadata differed by source and by participant and was supplied without curation.

TCRbeta CDR3 regions were amplified from genomic DNA by means of the immunoSEQ Assay, a bias-controlled multiplex PCR. Per the authors' processing: Nucleated cell counts per sample were estimated from amplification of reference gene primers within the assay. To quantify the absolute abundance of each unique TCRbeta CDR3 rearrangement, sequence reads were collapsed and filtered. For each sample, productive Simpson clonality was calculated as the square root of Simpson's diversity index across productive rearrangements. TCRdb obtained this table from immuneACCESS and retained in-frame rearrangements with V and J assigned. These tables miss some clones; where compared with another copy, unresolved V genes account for less than half of the shortfall, and the remainder is unexplained. The DNA gave D and trimming, while V, J and clone size come from that table. The sample includes roughly 80,000 clones, with roughly 84% observed a single time. Jointly, the top ten make up roughly 3.5% of the sample.

The CDR3 spans 12 residues, from the cysteine through the phenylalanine. Kept here is only the CDR3 DNA, which spans 36 bases and is read in frame from base 1. According to the germline V gene (reference sequence), CDR1 reads SEHNR and CDR2 reads FQNEAQ. The junction carries 3 bases between V and J, which are trimmed by 0 bases and 3 bases respectively. A remark on this clone: Its antigen is still unknown. The input lacks base qualities; no much larger clone sits a single base away.

Collaborating institutions collected whole blood in K2EDTA tubes following their own protocols. For TCRbeta analysis, collaborators shipped samples in one of three forms: frozen whole blood, isolated PBMCs, or DNA extracted from either of those sample types. The chain uses TRBV7-9 and TRBJ2-7; the D gene assignment is ambiguous. Sequencing was performed on peripheral blood. The sequence was collected from a man aged 50-59 years with acute or convalescent COVID-19. The DNA sequence reads TGTGCCAGCAGCTTAGCCAACTACGAGCAGTACTTC. This gives the protein CASSLANYEQYF. The full variable domain, with segments outside the CDR3 supplied by the reference TRBV7-9 and TRBJ2-7 proteins, appears as DTGVSQNPRHKITKRGQNVTFRCDPISEHNRLYWYRQTLGQGPEFLTYFQNEAQLEKSRLLSDRFSAERPKGSFSTLEIQRTEQGDSAMYLCASSLANYEQYFGPGTRLTVT.